This TCR beta chain was profiled in a study of post-analysis software for immune sequencing data. Notes on the study in general: Relative to controls, patients had several TRBV segments at higher frequency, with TRBV5-6, TRBV5-1 and TRBV20-1 among these.

Unique molecular identifiers featured in each of the TCR beta cDNA libraries. With 1 to 10 million T cells as the source, approximately 450,000 cDNA molecules resulted. TCRdb reprocessed the PCR reads via MiXCR and lists one record per CDR3 protein. The profile shows some 190,000 distinct CDR3 sequences, approximately 29% of them singletons. The CDR3 extends over 14 amino acids. CDR1 is SQVTM, CDR2 ANQGSEA, per germline. V shed 4 bases, J shed 3 bases, and the junction held 5 bases outside the gene matches. This clonotype has ten or more counts. Its antigen remains unknown. This sequence originates from a girl aged 2 to 17 with multiple sclerosis. The specimen sequenced was blood. The chain links TRBV29-1 to TRBJ2-7, with 11 nucleotides matching TRBD1. Here the CDR3 reads CSVVSGQGDYEQYF. Here the CDR3 DNA reads TGCAGCGTTGTTTCGGGACAGGGGGACTACGAGCAGTACTTC.